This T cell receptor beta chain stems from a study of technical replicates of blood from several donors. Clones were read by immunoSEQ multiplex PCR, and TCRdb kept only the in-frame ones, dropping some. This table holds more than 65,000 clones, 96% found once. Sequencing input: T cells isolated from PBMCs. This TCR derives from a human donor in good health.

The CDR3 loop reads CASRPGLTNNEQFF. The CDR3 nucleotides are TGTGCCAGCAGGCCGGGACTAACAAACAATGAGCAGTTCTTC. The chain links TRBV28 to TRBJ2-1; 7 bases map to TRBD2. With V trimmed by 6 bases and J by 5 bases, 7 bases remained unmatched. Germline lookup yields CDR1 MDHEN and CDR2 SYDVKM. This CDR3 comprises 14 residues.